The 2 T cell receptor beta chains given below trace back to one sample, sequenced in a study of blood T cell repertoires in COVID-19. Produced via immunoSEQ multiplex PCR; TCRdb's table is partial and in-frame only. This table holds tens of thousands of clones, about 91% found once. Sample: peripheral blood. Receptors were obtained from a woman over 75 with acute or convalescent COVID-19.

This chain links TRBV10-3 with TRBJ1-2; TRBD1 agrees at 7 bases. The germline V gene has CDR1 ENHRY and CDR2 SYGVKD. This CDR3 spans 13 amino acids. Unmatched junction bases numbered 2, after V lost 3 bases and J lost 4 bases. Here the CDR3 reads CAISDGQVYGYTF. In nucleotides, the CDR3 is TGTGCCATCAGTGATGGACAGGTCTATGGCTACACCTTC.

The chain combines TRBV2 with TRBJ2-1; 11 positions agree with TRBD2. This CDR3 region has 16 residues. After removal of 4 bases from V and 4 bases from J, the junction contained 6 bases not matched to a gene. The V gene's germline CDR1 is SNHLY and CDR2 FYNNEI. CDR3 protein: CASSGAGTSGYNEQFF. In DNA form, the CDR3 reads TGTGCCAGCAGTGGTGCCGGGACTAGCGGATACAATGAGCAGTTCTTC.